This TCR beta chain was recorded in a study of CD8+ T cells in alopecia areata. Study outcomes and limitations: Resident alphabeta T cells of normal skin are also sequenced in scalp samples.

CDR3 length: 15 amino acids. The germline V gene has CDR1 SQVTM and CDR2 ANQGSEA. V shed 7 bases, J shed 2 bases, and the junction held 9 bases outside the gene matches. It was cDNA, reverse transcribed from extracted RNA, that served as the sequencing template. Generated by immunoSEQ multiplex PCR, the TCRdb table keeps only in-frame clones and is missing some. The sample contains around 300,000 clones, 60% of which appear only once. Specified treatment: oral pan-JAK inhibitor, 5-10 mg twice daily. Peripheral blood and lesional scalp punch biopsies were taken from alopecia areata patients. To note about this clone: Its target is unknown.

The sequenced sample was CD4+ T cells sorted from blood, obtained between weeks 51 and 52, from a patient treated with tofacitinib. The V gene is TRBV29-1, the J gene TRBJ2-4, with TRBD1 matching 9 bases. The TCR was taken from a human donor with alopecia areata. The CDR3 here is CSAQPGTGPKNIQYF. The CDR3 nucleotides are TGCAGCGCCCAACCCGGGACAGGGCCCAAAAACATTCAGTACTTC.